The 9 T cell receptor beta chains listed next were all sequenced from one sample in a study of metastatic and nonmetastatic thyroid tumors. MiXCR was used by TCRdb to re-call the PCR reads. The data hold more than 65,000 clones, with more than 13% observed a single time. Patients were all untreated before their thyroid surgery. The source material was blood. The receptors stem from a male donor with papillary thyroid cancer or a benign thyroid nodule (not recorded which). Some clones in this sample may be carry-over from other donors' samples.

V is TRBV7-8 and J is TRBJ1-1, with D perhaps TRBD1 (5 bases). The CDR3 consists of 16 residues. Trimming shortened V by 5 bases and J by 8 bases, and 24 bases separated the two germline ends. CDR1 is SGHVS, CDR2 FQNEAQ, per germline. CDR3 in amino acids: CASSSRTCRTGSEAFF. CDR3 nucleotide sequence: TGTGCCAGCAGCAGCCGGACATGTAGGACCGGGAGCGAAGCTTTCTTT.

This clone was recorded many times. The chain is built from TRBV19 and TRBJ1-5, with D hard to call. Germline V gene data show CDR1 as LNHDA and CDR2 as SQIVND (reference sequence). The CDR3 spans 14 residues. V was trimmed by 9 bases and J by 0 bases, leaving 12 bases between them. CDR3: CASLPGYSNQPQHF. The DNA for the CDR3 is TGTGCCAGCCTTCCGGGTTATAGCAATCAGCCCCAGCATTTT.

About this clone: Possible read error: a much larger clone is one base away. Other DNA sequences in the sample encode the same CDR3. The rearrangement uses TRBV5-4 and TRBJ2-2; 16 bases are a match to TRBD2. CDR1 and CDR2 from the germline V gene are SGHNT and YYREEE (reference sequence). This CDR3 comprises 16 residues. CDR3 loop: CAGSLGLAGGSGELFF. The DNA of the CDR3 is TGTGCCGGCAGCCTGGGACTAGCGGGAGGGTCCGGGGAGCTGTTCTTT.

This clone appeared many times. The chain uses TRBV19 and TRBJ2-7, with D unresolved. Trimming cost V 10 bases and J 2 bases, with 12 bases left between them. The length of the CDR3 is 12 residues. CDR1 is LNHDA, CDR2 SQIVND, per germline (reference sequence). This CDR3 is CATRSNPYEQYF. The CDR3 nucleotides read TGTGCCACCCGGTCTAACCCCTACGAGCAGTACTTC.

Many counts were recorded for this clone. The chain uses TRBV18 and TRBJ1-6; D remains ambiguous. The length of the CDR3 is 15 residues. V was clipped by 2 bases and J by 5 bases, with 10 bases between them. Germline values: CDR1 KGHSH, CDR2 LQKENI. CDR3: CASSPGQLNNSPLHF. The CDR3 DNA is TGTGCCAGCTCACCAGGGCAGCTTAATAATTCACCCCTCCACTTT.

This clone has at least ten counts. The CDR3 coding sequence is TGCGCCAGCAGCTTCACGGAAACAGGCAATGAGCAGTTCTTC. Translating gives CASSFTETGNEQFF. The rearrangement uses TRBV5-1 and TRBJ2-1, with D perhaps TRBD1 (5 bases). Trimming shortened V by 2 bases and J by 6 bases, and 12 bases separated the two germline ends. The CDR3 spans 14 residues. Germline CDR1 reads SGHRS; CDR2 reads YFSETQ.

This clone was seen at least ten times. The chain recombines TRBV12-3 or TRBV12-4 with TRBJ2-7; D is perhaps TRBD2 (6 bases). This CDR3 has 15 amino acids. V dropped 6 bases and J dropped 0 bases, with 15 bases sitting between them. The CDR3 DNA sequence: TGTGCCAGCAGCCCCCGGGGACTCATCTCCTACGAGCAGTACTTC. As protein: CASSPRGLISYEQYF.

This clone was recorded a few times. The V gene is TRBV9, the J gene TRBJ1-5, with 7 bases that match TRBD1. The V gene's germline CDR1 is SGDLS and CDR2 YYNGEE. Germline trimming cut 3 bases from V and 2 bases from J; bases unmatched to any gene: 2. The CDR3 runs 14 residues. Written as DNA, the CDR3 is TGTGCCAGCAGCGGTACAGGGGGCAATCAGCCCCAGCATTTT. It codes for CASSGTGGNQPQHF. The full variable domain, in which reference TRBV9 and TRBJ1-5 provide the parts outside the CDR3, is DSGVTQTPKHLITATGQRVTLRCSPRSGDLSVYWYQQSLDQGLQFLIQYYNGEERAKGNILERFSAQQFPDLHSELNLSSLELGDSALYFCASSGTGGNQPQHFGDGTRLSIL.

This clone was found many times. The chain is built from TRBV9 and TRBJ1-2; D call uncertain. CDR3 length equals 16 residues. Germline CDR1 reads SGDLS; CDR2 reads YYNGEE. With 0 bases removed from V and 6 bases from J, the gap between germline ends came to 18 bases. CDR3 amino acids: CASSVVAGPHYDGYTF. The DNA of the CDR3 is TGTGCCAGCAGCGTAGTAGCAGGACCACACTATGATGGCTACACCTTC.